A single sample gave rise to the 18 T cell receptor beta chains below, sequenced in a study of shared clonotypes between healthy human individuals (dated by TCRdb to the early 2020s). The library was made by the immunoSEQ multiplex PCR assay. Entries here come from immuneACCESS through TCRdb and include only in-frame sequences with V and J called. Some clones fail to appear in such tables; in the studies checked, an unresolved V gene covers under half of the shortfall, and the cause of the remainder is unknown. Recorded for this sample are a few million clones; roughly 90% of them occurred a single time. The biggest ten clones account for approximately 0.41% of the sample. Sequenced input: naive CD4+ T cells from PBMCs. The sample's cell subset or site, from its label and the paper: CD45RA+ positively selected. These TCRs come from a man between 18 and 29 years old in good health. Some clones in this sample may be carry-over from other donors' samples.

The chain is built from TRBV11-3 and TRBJ2-5; 8 bases line up with TRBD2. CDR1 is SGHNT, CDR2 YENEEA, per germline. After removal of 5 bases from V and 5 bases from J, the junction contained 13 bases not matched to a gene. This CDR3 is 16 amino acids long. This CDR3 is CASSQNAGTRGETQYF. The CDR3 DNA is TGTGCCAGCAGCCAAAATGCCGGGACTAGGGGTGAGACCCAGTACTTC.

The J gene is TRBJ2-2, the V gene TRBV7-3, with 8 bases identical to TRBD1. Per the germline V gene, CDR1 is SGHTA and CDR2 is FQGTGA. There are 14 residues in the CDR3. V shed 5 bases and J 6 bases; nucleotides not matched to a gene: 5. Here the CDR3 reads CASSIDRGAGELFF. The CDR3 DNA follows: TGTGCCAGCAGCATCGACAGGGGTGCCGGGGAGCTGTTTTTT.

This chain links TRBV29-1 with TRBJ2-3; 7 bases agree with TRBD1. V shed 4 bases, J shed 2 bases, and the junction held 9 bases outside the gene matches. This CDR3 is 15 amino acids long. Germline V lookup: CDR1 SQVTM, CDR2 ANQGSEA. CDR3 sequence (DNA): TGCAGCGTTGTTCGTACAGGGGCTTTCACAGATACGCAGTATTTT. This gives the protein CSVVRTGAFTDTQYF.

Details on this clone: The sample carries other DNA sequences with the same CDR3. The gene calls are TRBV30 and TRBJ1-4; D remains ambiguous. Trimming took 0 bases from V and 0 from J, leaving 5 bases between them. Germline CDR1 and CDR2: GTSNPN and SVGIG (reference sequence). This CDR3 region has 14 residues. CDR3 nucleotides: TGTGCCTGGAGTGTAGGGACAACTAATGAAAAACTGTTTTTT. This gives the protein CAWSVGTTNEKLFF.

This rearrangement joins TRBV5-6 to TRBJ1-1; D uncertain. This CDR3 is 14 amino acids long. Per the germline V gene, CDR1 is SGHDT and CDR2 is YYEEEE. V gave up 4 bases and J gave up 11 bases, with 21 bases separating them. The CDR3 region is CASSAPLREIRAFF. In DNA form, the CDR3 reads TGTGCCAGCAGCGCGCCTCTCCGGGAGATAAGGGCTTTCTTT.

This chain joins TRBV4-3 and TRBJ2-3; D may be TRBD2 (5 bases). V dropped 0 bases and J dropped 2 bases, with 12 bases sitting between them. Germline V gene lookup returns CDR1 LGHNA and CDR2 YSLEER. CDR3 length equals 16 residues. The CDR3 reads CASSQDLTGYTDTQYF. The CDR3 DNA reads TGCGCCAGCAGCCAAGATCTGACGGGGTACACAGATACGCAGTATTTT.

This clone was picked up one time. The chain is built from TRBV5-1 and TRBJ2-3, with D possibly being TRBD1 or TRBD2 (6 bases each). The CDR3 runs 15 residues. Germline CDR1 and CDR2: SGHRS and YFSETQ. V was cut by 1 base and J by 3 bases, with 12 bases left in between. CDR3 amino acids: CASSLKGGGTDTQYF. In nucleotides, the CDR3 is TGCGCCAGCAGCTTGAAGGGGGGTGGAACAGATACGCAGTATTTT.

The chain employs TRBV11-2 and TRBJ2-7; no firm D call. The CDR3 spans 12 residues. Germline CDR1 and CDR2: SGHAT and FQNNGV. V was cut by 0 bases and J by 5 bases, with 5 bases left in between. For the CDR3, the DNA is TGTGCCAGCAGCTTAGATAGAAACGAGCAGTACTTC. Translation gives CASSLDRNEQYF.

The V and J genes are TRBV4-1 and TRBJ2-7, with a tentative D call TRBD2 (5 bases). The V end was cut by 0 bases, the J end by 1 base, with 22 bases between. The CDR3 has 19 amino acids. CDR1 is MGHRA, CDR2 YSYEKL, per germline. The CDR3 loop is CASSQDSQPRFRTSYEQYF. The CDR3 region has the DNA TGCGCCAGCAGCCAAGATTCGCAACCCCGCTTCAGGACTTCCTACGAGCAGTACTTC.

This clone occurred once. The V call is TRBV19, the J call TRBJ2-7; a weak D match, TRBD1 (6 bases). The CDR3 is 14 residues long. V gave up 2 bases and J gave up 5 bases, with 13 bases separating them. Germline CDR1 LNHDA, CDR2 SQIVND (reference sequence). CDR3 loop: CASSIQGLGNEQYF. The CDR3 DNA is TGTGCCAGTAGTATACAGGGGCTGGGAAACGAGCAGTACTTC.

This chain joins TRBV9 and TRBJ2-7; D tentatively reads TRBD1 or TRBD2 (5 bases each). This CDR3 has 14 residues. The ends were cut back, 4 bases at V and 2 bases at J, with 13 bases in the middle. CDR1 SGDLS and CDR2 YYNGEE come from the germline V gene. The CDR3 nucleotides are TGTGCCAGCAGCCCAGGGACCAATACCTACGAGCAGTACTTC. Translation: CASSPGTNTYEQYF.

Worth noting for this clone: Different DNA sequences within this sample yield the same CDR3. The chain joins TRBV7-2 to TRBJ2-5; the D is unclear. V shed 1 base and J shed 3 bases, with 6 bases lying between them. The germline gives CDR1 SGHTA, CDR2 FQGNSA. CDR3 length equals 13 residues. CDR3 sequence reads: CASSLERKETQYF. The CDR3, as DNA: TGTGCCAGCAGCTTAGAAAGAAAAGAGACCCAGTACTTC.

V usage is TRBV6-1 and J usage is TRBJ1-2, with 8 bases lining up with TRBD1. Germline CDR1 is MNHNS and CDR2 is SASEGT. The CDR3 is 16 residues long. Losses at the gene ends were 0 bases for V and 6 bases for J; bases not matched to a gene: 9. The CDR3 protein is CASSEALGRGPDGYTF. CDR3 nucleotide sequence: TGTGCCAGCAGTGAAGCTCTAGGCAGGGGGCCTGATGGCTACACCTTC.

V gene TRBV5-5 combines with J gene TRBJ2-7; D unresolved. The CDR3 is 15 amino acids. V was shortened by 1 base and J by 4 bases, with 15 bases between the two germline ends. Germline-derived CDR1 and CDR2 are SGHKS and YYEKEE (reference sequence). CDR3 region: CASSLLVQVSYEQYF. The CDR3 DNA sequence: TGTGCCAGCAGCTTGTTGGTGCAGGTATCGTACGAGCAGTACTTC.

The genes are TRBV7-2 and TRBJ2-7, with D unresolved. V lost 5 bases to trimming and J lost 5 bases, with 10 bases between them. The CDR3 runs to 12 residues. Germline V lookup: CDR1 SGHTA, CDR2 FQGNSA. CDR3 amino acids: CASSDRANEQYF. CDR3 DNA sequence: TGTGCCAGCAGCGACCGGGCAAACGAGCAGTACTTC. Drawing the rest from reference TRBV7-2 and TRBJ2-7, the complete variable domain is GAGVSQSPSNKVTEKGKDVELRCDPISGHTALYWYRQSLGQGLEFLIYFQGNSAPDKSGLPSDRFSAERTGGSVSTLTIQRTQQEDSAVYLCASSDRANEQYFGPGTRLTVT.

J is TRBJ1-5 and V is TRBV28, with a tentative D call TRBD1 (5 bases). Germline CDR1 is MDHEN and CDR2 is SYDVKM. The CDR3 has 12 amino acids. Between the trimmed V and J ends, which lost 6 bases and 8 bases, there was a span of 11 bases. The CDR3 loop is CASRVGTEPQHF. DNA for the CDR3: TGTGCCAGCAGGGTAGGGACGGAGCCCCAGCATTTT.

V usage is TRBV28 and J usage is TRBJ1-5; D is unclear. The V and J ends lost 10 bases and 9 bases respectively, with 19 bases between them. Germline CDR1 and CDR2: MDHEN and SYDVKM. This CDR3 comprises 13 residues. The CDR3 reads CATLSPLLVPQHF. CDR3 coding DNA: TGTGCCACCCTCAGTCCCTTGCTTGTGCCCCAGCATTTT.

The gene calls are TRBV7-9 and TRBJ2-7, with D unclear. From germline, CDR1 is SEHNR and CDR2 FQNEAQ (reference sequence). Trimming cost V 3 bases and J 1 base, with 10 bases left between them. The CDR3 is 14 residues long. CDR3 in DNA: TGTGCCAGCAGCTTTACCGTCCAGTCCTACGAGCAGTACTTC. Its protein is CASSFTVQSYEQYF. The full variable domain, its missing parts supplied by reference TRBV7-9 and TRBJ2-7, is DTGVSQNPRHKITKRGQNVTFRCDPISEHNRLYWYRQTLGQGPEFLTYFQNEAQLEKSRLLSDRFSAERPKGSFSTLEIQRTEQGDSAMYLCASSFTVQSYEQYFGPGTRLTVT.